This T cell receptor beta chain was identified during a study of T cell repertoires in urothelial bladder cancer. The CDR3 runs to 15 residues. V gave up 0 bases and J gave up 1 base, with 10 bases separating them. Germline values: CDR1 SEHNR, CDR2 FQNEAQ (reference sequence). This table comes from immunoSEQ multiplex PCR, and its TCRdb copy is limited to in-frame clones, with some not included. Of more than 2,000 clones in the sample, approximately 72% were seen once. The material sequenced was tumor-infiltrating cells from bladder cancer. J is TRBJ2-7 and V is TRBV7-9; D perhaps matches TRBD1 (6 bases). The sequence came from a human donor with urothelial carcinoma. This CDR3 is CASSLAVQGSYEQYF. The DNA for the CDR3 is TGTGCCAGCAGCTTAGCGGTGCAGGGGTCCTACGAGCAGTACTTC.